A single TCR beta chain is shown here with its context. Antigen specificity is unknown. This sample is drawn from a study of shared clonotypes between healthy human individuals. Whole-study findings and limits: Sampling used blood alone; tissue repertoires probably differ.

Sorted-subset replicate PCR reactions were performed with approximately 200 ng DNA, corresponding to about 32,000 T cell genomes. Sequenced by immunoSEQ multiplex PCR; TCRdb stores in-frame clones only, minus some. The data contain approximately 2.4 million clones, about 94% of them singletons. The CDR3 totals 14 residues. V shed 6 bases and J shed 6 bases, with 18 bases lying between them. The germline gives CDR1 MDHEN, CDR2 SYDVKM. The sample comprised naive CD4+ T cells sorted from blood. Stated subset: CD45RA+ positively selected. V gene TRBV28 combines with J gene TRBJ2-7; D is possibly TRBD2 (6 bases). This clonotype was sampled from a man aged 18 to 30 in good health. The CDR3 bases are TGTGCCAGCAGGGGGTCCGGGAGTATGAGCGAGCAGTACTTC. Its translation: CASRGSGSMSEQYF.